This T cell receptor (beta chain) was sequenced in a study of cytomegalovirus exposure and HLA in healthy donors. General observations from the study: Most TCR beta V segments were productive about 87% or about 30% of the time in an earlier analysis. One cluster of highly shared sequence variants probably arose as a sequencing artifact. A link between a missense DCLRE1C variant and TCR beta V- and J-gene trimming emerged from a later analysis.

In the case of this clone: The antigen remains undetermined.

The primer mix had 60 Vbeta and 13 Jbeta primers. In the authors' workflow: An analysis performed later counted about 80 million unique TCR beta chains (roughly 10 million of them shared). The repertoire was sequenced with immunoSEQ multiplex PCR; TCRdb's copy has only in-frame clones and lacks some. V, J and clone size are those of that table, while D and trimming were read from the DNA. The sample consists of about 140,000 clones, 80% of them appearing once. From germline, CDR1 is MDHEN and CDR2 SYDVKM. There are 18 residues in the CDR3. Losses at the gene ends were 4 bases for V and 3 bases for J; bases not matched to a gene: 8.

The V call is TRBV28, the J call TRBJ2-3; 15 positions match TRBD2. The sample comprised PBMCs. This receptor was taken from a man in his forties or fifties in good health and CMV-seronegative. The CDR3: CASSSGLAGGFRTDTQYF. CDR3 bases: TGTGCCAGCAGTTCCGGACTAGCGGGGGGGTTTAGAACAGATACGCAGTATTTT.